Below, one TCR beta chain is given with its context. The antigen remains undetermined. The data originate from a study of cytomegalovirus exposure and HLA in healthy donors. The donors were in the 120-subject validation cohort; that cohort was separate from the approximately 730-subject first cohort. Study-level points and caveats: There were a few CMV-associated chains whose specificity for CMV antigens was confirmed in vitro. 164 TCR beta chains were listed as cytomegalovirus-associated.

Measured with immunoSEQ multiplex PCR; TCRdb has only the in-frame clones, and not every one. The sample consists of some 260,000 clones, less than 95% of them appearing once. The CDR3 runs to 15 residues. Trimming shortened V by 6 bases and J by 4 bases, and 15 bases separated the two germline ends. Germline CDR1 is LNHNV and CDR2 is YYDKDF (reference sequence). The specimen was PBMCs. This sequence was found in a woman aged 25 to 39 in good health and CMV-seronegative. This chain uses TRBV15 with TRBJ2-2; D is perhaps TRBD1 or TRBD2 (5 bases each). The chain's CDR3 is CATSTGRGVTGELFF. CDR3 DNA sequence: TGTGCCACCAGTACCGGCCGAGGGGTCACCGGGGAGCTGTTTTTT.